These 9 T cell receptor beta chains originate from one sample sequenced in a study of CD8 T cells in ankylosing spondylitis. Points from the study as a whole: Apparently characteristic of ankylosing spondylitis blood was a TCR beta motif (fewer than ten highly homologous variants).

TCRdb ran MiXCR on the 5' RACE reads and lists one entry per CDR3 protein. Here the sample spans some 450,000 distinct CDR3 sequences, approximately 17% being singletons. No antigen has been identified for these receptors. Sequenced sample: blood, either unsorted or a sorted T cell fraction (not recorded which). Receptors originate from a male donor with ankylosing spondylitis.

This clonotype was seen a few times. The chain is built from TRBV12-5 and TRBJ1-4; 8 bases are a match to TRBD1. J gave up 8 bases and V 5 bases, and 1 base lay outside the gene matches. Germline CDR1 reads LGHNT; CDR2 reads FRNRAP. The CDR3 runs to 12 residues. This chain's CDR3 is CASGDRGEKLFF. The CDR3 nucleotides are TGTGCTAGTGGTGACAGGGGAGAAAAACTGTTTTTT.

The chain combines TRBV10-3 with TRBJ1-6; TRBD1 is a possible D gene (5 bases). The CDR3 contains 15 residues. The germline V gene has CDR1 ENHRY and CDR2 SYGVKD. V lost 3 bases and J 10 bases, leaving 16 bases between the germline ends. CDR3 DNA sequence: TGTGCCATCAGTGACCCTATGACAGTGTGGTCACCCCTCCACTTT. As protein: CAISDPMTVWSPLHF.

The chain has TRBV6-5 and TRBJ2-1; no reliable D call. The V end lost 0 bases, the J end lost 6 bases, and 12 bases lay between the germline ends. The germline V gene has CDR1 MNHEY and CDR2 SVGAGI. This CDR3 comprises 15 residues. The CDR3 loop reads CASSYSSIGGNEQFF. The CDR3 DNA follows: TGTGCCAGCAGTTACTCGAGTATCGGCGGCAATGAGCAGTTCTTC.

This clonotype was counted only a few times. V and J are TRBV4-3 and TRBJ1-5, with D unclear. Germline CDR1 LGHNA, CDR2 YSLEER. This CDR3 has 16 residues. V gave up 0 bases and J gave up 0 bases, with 9 bases separating them. The chain's CDR3 is CASSQEWGYSNQPQHF. DNA of the CDR3: TGCGCCAGCAGCCAAGAGTGGGGATATAGCAATCAGCCCCAGCATTTT.

This clonotype was counted many times. The chain is built from TRBV11-2 and TRBJ1-1; D remains unclear. The CDR3 runs 13 residues. V dropped 8 bases and J dropped 3 bases, with 13 bases sitting between them. The germline V gene has CDR1 SGHAT and CDR2 FQNNGV. The chain's CDR3 is CASAVQRYTEAFF. The CDR3 DNA reads TGTGCCAGCGCGGTACAGAGATACACTGAAGCTTTCTTT.

This clonotype was picked up a small number of times. The chain joins TRBV28 to TRBJ2-5, with TRBD1 matching over 9 bases. The germline V gene encodes CDR1 MDHEN and CDR2 SYDVKM. The CDR3 is made up of 20 amino acids. V lost 4 bases, J lost 4 bases, and 22 bases stayed unmatched. The CDR3 bases are TGTGCCAGCAGTTCCACCACCCCCATCCCTACAGGGGGCATAGCAGAGACCCAGTACTTC. This sequence encodes CASSSTTPIPTGGIAETQYF.

The genes are TRBV7-9 and TRBJ2-7, with D tentatively TRBD2 (5 bases). This CDR3 spans 12 amino acids. With 5 bases removed from V and 6 bases from J, the gap between germline ends came to 11 bases. Germline V gene sequence: CDR1 SEHNR, CDR2 FQNEAQ (reference sequence). This CDR3 reads CASSTVGVEQYF. CDR3 nucleotide sequence: TGTGCCAGCAGCACCGTCGGGGTCGAGCAGTACTTC.

V is TRBV19 and J is TRBJ2-3; D might be TRBD1 or TRBD2, each matching 7 bases. V lost 1 base and J lost 4, with 15 bases in between. Germline loops: CDR1 LNHDA, CDR2 SQIVND (reference sequence). The CDR3 has 16 residues. Written as DNA, the CDR3 is TGTGCCAGTAGTATAGCGGGCAGGGGGGGGCCAGATACGCAGTATTTT. This sequence encodes CASSIAGRGGPDTQYF.

This clonotype showed up just a few times. The rearrangement links TRBV28 to TRBJ1-2, with D possibly being TRBD1 (5 bases). Germline V gene lookup returns CDR1 MDHEN and CDR2 SYDVKM. Trimming left V 3 bases short and J 4 bases short, with 15 bases between. This CDR3 contains 15 residues. CDR3 sequence: CASSFPPGLGYGYTF. The CDR3 nucleotides are TGTGCCAGCAGTTTCCCCCCAGGGTTAGGCTATGGCTACACCTTC.